This T cell receptor beta chain was recovered during a study of cytomegalovirus exposure and HLA in healthy donors. Findings of the study overall: What TCR beta sequences reportedly achieved was accurate prediction of HLA-A and HLA-B alleles in most subjects. Rarity characterized most TCR sequences, yet some public TCRs appeared in many donors. The study labeled more than 150 TCR beta chains cytomegalovirus-associated.

After removal of 3 bases from V and 4 bases from J, the junction contained 6 bases not matched to a gene. Germline CDR1 and CDR2: MNHNS and SASEGT. This CDR3 comprises 16 residues. The PCR used 60 Vbeta and 13 Jbeta primers. In the authors' workflow: Later, 65 million to 90 million unique TCR beta chains were counted in an analysis, and approximately 10 million of them were shared. Sequencing was performed with immunoSEQ multiplex PCR; in TCRdb, only in-frame clones are kept and a portion is missing. That table furnishes V, J and clone size, whereas the DNA furnished D and trimming. The data show approximately 120,000 clones, over 75% seen once. Note on this clone: Its antigen remains unknown.

This TCR was recovered from a man aged 35 to 55 in good health and CMV-seropositive. The rearrangement uses TRBV6-1 and TRBJ2-5; 12 bases agree with TRBD1. Sequencing used PBMCs. The CDR3: CASSEAGTGGGETQYF. In DNA form, the CDR3 reads TGTGCCAGCAGTGAGGCCGGGACAGGGGGCGGAGAGACCCAGTACTTC.